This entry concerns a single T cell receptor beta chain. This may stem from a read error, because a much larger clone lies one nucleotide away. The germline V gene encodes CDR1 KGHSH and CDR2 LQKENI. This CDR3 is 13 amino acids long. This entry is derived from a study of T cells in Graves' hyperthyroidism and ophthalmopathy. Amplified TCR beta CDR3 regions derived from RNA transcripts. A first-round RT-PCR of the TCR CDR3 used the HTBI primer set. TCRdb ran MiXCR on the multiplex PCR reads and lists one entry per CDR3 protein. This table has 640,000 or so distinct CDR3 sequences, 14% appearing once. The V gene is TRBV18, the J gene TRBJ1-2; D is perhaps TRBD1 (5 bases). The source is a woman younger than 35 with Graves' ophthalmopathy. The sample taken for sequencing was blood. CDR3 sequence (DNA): TGTGTCAGCTCACTGTCGGGACACTATGGCTACACCTTC. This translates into CVSSLSGHYGYTF.